The 15 T cell receptor beta chains below were found in one sample sequenced in a study of post-analysis software for immune sequencing data. Study findings and constraints: The study found TRBV5-6, TRBV5-1 and TRBV20-1 among roughly 5 TRBV segments more frequent in patients than controls.

Tagging with unique molecular identifiers was a feature of the TCR beta cDNA libraries. TCRdb analysed the PCR reads with MiXCR anew, one entry per CDR3 protein. This table holds roughly 870,000 distinct CDR3 sequences, roughly 50% found once. Their antigens remain unidentified. The specimen sequenced was blood. These receptors all come from a girl aged 5 to 17 with multiple sclerosis.

This clonotype was observed a few times. The V and J genes are TRBV9 and TRBJ2-5; 14 nucleotides line up with TRBD2. Germline CDR1 SGDLS, CDR2 YYNGEE. V trimming: 3 bases; J trimming: 0 bases; junction bases outside the gene matches: 1. The CDR3 length is 16 residues. CDR3 sequence reads: CASSGLAGGHQETQYF. The DNA for the CDR3 is TGTGCCAGCAGCGGACTAGCGGGGGGGCACCAAGAGACCCAGTACTTC.

This chain uses TRBV5-5 with TRBJ1-5; no clear D. The CDR3 covers 14 residues. V was trimmed by 2 bases and J by 6 bases, leaving 12 bases between them. Per germline, CDR1 SGHKS and CDR2 YYEKEE (reference sequence). The CDR3, as DNA: TGTGCCAGCAGCTTCTCGGAGGTTGTTCAGCCCCAGCATTTT. Amino acid sequence: CASSFSEVVQPQHF.

This clonotype came up once. The chain couples TRBV6-5 to TRBJ2-3, with D possibly called TRBD1 or TRBD2 (5 bases each). The CDR3 is made up of 13 amino acids. The V end was cut by 5 bases, the J end by 6 bases, with 12 bases between. Germline CDR1 MNHEY, CDR2 SVGAGI. The CDR3 coding sequence is TGTGCCAGCAGTCGGGACCCCAAGGATACGCAGTATTTT. It codes for CASSRDPKDTQYF.

The chain combines TRBV20-1 with TRBJ2-1; 8 nucleotides match TRBD1. The germline V gene has CDR1 DFQATT and CDR2 SNEGSKA (reference sequence). This CDR3 has 17 residues. The junction had 11 bases not matched to a gene; V was cut back by 4 bases and J by 0 bases. The DNA of the CDR3 is TGCAGTGCTACCCTAACAGGGGGGTTTATCTCCTACAATGAGCAGTTCTTC. The encoded protein is CSATLTGGFISYNEQFF.

There are a few counts of this clonotype. The rearrangement uses TRBV29-1 and TRBJ2-7, with D unclear. The CDR3 is 13 amino acids. Germline V CDR1 and CDR2: SQVTM, ANQGSEA. V lost 7 bases and J 3 bases, leaving 16 bases between the germline ends. Here the CDR3 reads CSAIDLSLYEQYF. CDR3 sequence (DNA): TGCAGCGCGATCGACCTTTCACTCTACGAGCAGTACTTC.

This clonotype appeared a few times. The CDR3 DNA is TGCGCCAGCAGCTTGGAAGGCAGGAGAGGGGAGCAGTACTTC. Its translation: CASSLEGRRGEQYF. This chain connects TRBV5-1 to TRBJ2-7; D is possibly TRBD2 (5 bases). The germline gives CDR1 SGHRS, CDR2 YFSETQ. V lost 0 bases, J lost 7 bases, and 14 bases lay in between. There are 14 residues in the CDR3.

This chain connects TRBV6-4 to TRBJ2-3; 9 nucleotides align to TRBD1. The CDR3 spans 17 residues. In germline, CDR1 is MRHNA, CDR2 SNTAGT. V lost 3 bases, J lost 1 base, and 8 bases stayed unmatched. The CDR3 sequence is CASSENEGQGGTDTQYF. The CDR3 coding sequence is TGTGCCAGCAGTGAAAACGAGGGACAGGGTGGCACAGATACGCAGTATTTT.

The rearrangement links TRBV29-1 to TRBJ2-1; TRBD2 might be the D (5 bases). This CDR3 has 14 residues. Germline assignment: CDR1 SQVTM and CDR2 ANQGSEA. V was trimmed by 4 bases and J by 0 bases, leaving 10 bases between them. The CDR3 region has the DNA TGCAGCGTTGTTCTGGGGAGCTCCTACAATGAGCAGTTCTTC. The encoded protein is CSVVLGSSYNEQFF.

The rearrangement joins TRBV12-3 or TRBV12-4 to TRBJ2-6; TRBD1 matches at 11 bases. This CDR3 region has 18 residues. V gave up 4 bases and J gave up 0 bases; unmatched junction bases: 5. The CDR3 bases are TGTGCCAGCAGTTCGTGGACAGGGGGCATCTCTGGGGCCAACGTCCTGACTTTC. Encoded protein: CASSSWTGGISGANVLTF.

The chain has TRBV5-1 and TRBJ2-7; D gene ambiguous. The V and J ends lost 0 bases and 1 base respectively, with 8 bases between them. The germline gives CDR1 SGHRS, CDR2 YFSETQ. This CDR3 has 14 residues. The CDR3 nucleotides read TGCGCCAGCAGCTTGGCGGCCGATTCCTACGAGCAGTACTTC. This encodes CASSLAADSYEQYF.

This clonotype was detected only a few times. V usage is TRBV29-1 and J usage is TRBJ2-6; D remains ambiguous. V was shortened by 4 bases and J by 1 base, with 11 bases between the two germline ends. The CDR3 is made up of 15 amino acids. The germline V gene has CDR1 SQVTM and CDR2 ANQGSEA. The CDR3 reads CSVALGMSGANVLTF. DNA of the CDR3: TGCAGCGTTGCCCTTGGCATGTCTGGGGCCAACGTCCTGACTTTC.

The CDR3 nucleotides read TGTGCCAGCAGCCCTACTCTAGACAGGTCCCCTGGCTATGGCTACACCTTC. This sequence encodes CASSPTLDRSPGYGYTF. V is TRBV7-9 and J is TRBJ1-2, with a weak D call TRBD1 (6 bases). V was clipped by 5 bases and J by 4 bases, with 23 bases between them. This CDR3 has 17 residues. In germline, CDR1 is SEHNR, CDR2 FQNEAQ (reference sequence).

The chain combines TRBV25-1 with TRBJ1-2; TRBD1 might be the D (5 bases). The CDR3 is 13 residues long. Germline CDR1 is MGHDK and CDR2 is SYGVNS. Trimming shortened V by 0 bases and J by 8 bases, and 10 bases separated the two germline ends. The CDR3 nucleotides are TGTGCCAGCAGTGAATATAGCTGGGACGGCTACACCTTC. Translated, it gives CASSEYSWDGYTF.

This clonotype appeared a few times. The rearrangement joins TRBV5-1 to TRBJ2-7, with 7 bases fitting TRBD1. The junction had 9 bases not matched to a gene; V was cut back by 1 base and J by 5 bases. The CDR3 has 15 residues. The germline V gene has CDR1 SGHRS and CDR2 YFSETQ. CDR3 nucleotides: TGCGCCAGCAGCTTGAGGGGGCAGGGGTTCCACGAGCAGTACTTC. This sequence encodes CASSLRGQGFHEQYF.

This rearrangement joins TRBV20-1 to TRBJ1-2, with D unresolved. V was trimmed by 3 bases and J by 2 bases, leaving 7 bases between them. This CDR3 has 12 residues. Germline CDR1 and CDR2: DFQATT and SNEGSKA (reference sequence). For the CDR3, the DNA is TGCAGTGCTAGCGCAGCCAACTATGGCTACACCTTC. Amino acids: CSASAANYGYTF.